This T cell receptor (beta chain) was documented in a study of CD8+ T cells in alopecia areata (dated by TCRdb to the late 2010s). In terms of the full investigation: Treated patients were enrolled in an open-label pilot trial of oral tofacitinib, 5 to 10 mg twice daily, for moderate-to-severe alopecia areata. Scalp clonality was compared across normal scalp (n=4), patchy alopecia areata scalp (n=8), and alopecia totalis/universalis scalp (n=8). High-throughput TCRbeta sequencing was used to examine T cell clonal expansion in alopecia areata in both the C3H/HeJ mouse model and human patients. Tofacitinib was given for 6 to 18 months, followed by 6 months of follow-up off drug to assess delayed response and recurrence. Biopsies were taken from tofacitinib-treated patients at baseline and at 4 and 24 weeks of treatment, and a later scalp biopsy was taken in several of the tofacitinib-treated patients. immunoSEQ multiplex PCR using 35 Vbeta forward primers and 13 Jbeta reverse primers was used to amplify TCRbeta CDR3 regions. RNA came from the PAXgene miRNA kit for fixed scalp, the miRNeasy kit for PBMCs, and the RNeasy kit for mouse skin. Human TCRbeta sequencing covered scalp tissue and sorted CD4+ and CD8+ peripheral blood T cells from patchy and totalis/universalis alopecia areata patients and healthy controls. Disease severity in treated patients was measured with the SALT score, which quantifies the percentage of affected scalp surface area.

The table lists this clone with a few counts. The target of this receptor is not known. No clone much larger than this one lies a single base away; base qualities are absent. Based on the germline V gene (reference sequence), the CDR1 and CDR2 sequences are GTSNPN and SVGIG. The CDR3 spans 13 residues, from the cysteine through the phenylalanine. Only the CDR3 DNA stays, 39 bases, in frame from base 1. The V end loses 0 bases and the J end loses 8 bases, and a stretch of 13 bases separates them. Here is what the overall study found, with its caveats: Shared TCR sequences between patients were less evident than in mice, which may be partly attributable to HLA diversity in the patient population. During tofacitinib treatment, many expanded lesional clones stuck around in both scalp and blood, and this persistence may partly explain why relapse happens after treatment is stopped. Resident alphabeta T cells in normal human skin are also sequenced, complicating scalp TCR repertoire analysis, unlike mouse skin dominated by gammadelta T cells. Because the treated cohort was small and included a single nonresponder, larger studies are needed to assess links between baseline CD8+ expansion and response. Compared with normal scalp, lesional scalp, particularly in alopecia totalis/universalis, had higher clonality and more expanded CD8+ clones, which suggests antigenic drive. Tofacitinib significantly lowered scalp clonality and the number of expanded CD8+ clones among the top 100 scalp clones.

Per the publication, the time point label means: roughly 26 weeks on oral tofacitinib. The treatment or condition label on this specimen signifies: oral pan-JAK inhibitor, 5-10 mg twice daily. Lesional scalp punch biopsies and peripheral blood were collected from alopecia areata patients. PBMCs were isolated by density centrifugation and stained for CD3, CD4 and CD8, and CD4+ and CD8+ T cells were sorted on a FACSAria. Library method: the immunoSEQ multiplex PCR assay. For TCR sequencing, RNA was extracted from every sample and reverse transcribed into cDNA to serve as template. First-strand cDNA was synthesized with SuperScript III using a 2:1 mix of oligo-dT and random hexamers. A synthetic immune receptor repertoire was used to measure amplification bias, and any remaining bias was corrected computationally. The paper's processing steps were these. Raw reads were preprocessed to remove errors, and CDR3 was defined by IMGT conventions from the conserved cysteine to phenylalanine. Clonality was computed by normalizing Shannon entropy by log2 of the number of productive unique TCRs and subtracting the result from 1. Scalp TCRbeta sequences were cross-referenced with sorted blood CD4 and CD8 repertoires so that the CD4 or CD8 identity of scalp clones could be inferred. What TCRdb holds here is the immuneACCESS table cut down to in-frame rearrangements. Part of the clones is not present; checked against another copy, under half of the missing clones reflect an unresolved V gene, and the others are unexplained. V and J calls and clone size come straight from that table; D and trimming were deduced from the DNA. The sample table lists 150,000 to 200,000 clones, 60% of them with a count of one. The top ten constitute 0.85% to 1.3% of the sample.

The chain links TRBV30 with TRBJ1-2; a tentative D match to TRBD1 spans 6 bases. The source material was CD4+ T cells sorted from blood, sampled at week 24, from a patient treated with tofacitinib. This clonotype was obtained from a human donor with alopecia areata. In nucleotides, the sequence is TGTGCCTGGAGTGTACGTGGGACACGAGGCTACACCTTC. This gives the protein CAWSVRGTRGYTF.